The clone carrying this TCR beta chain was observed once. Its antigen remains unknown. These data belong to a study of shared clonotypes between healthy human individuals. Study-wide results and limits: Relative to their counterparts shared across all four donors, non-shared clonotypes exhibited diminished generation probabilities.

This CDR3 contains 17 residues. The V end was cut by 4 bases, the J end by 2 bases, with 17 bases between. The germline CDR1 and CDR2 sequences are SGHAT and FQNNGV. The donors, healthy adults who were HIV-negative, had experienced no recent acute infections or vaccinations. The study separated CD4+ cells into CD45RA+ naive and CD45RA-negative memory subsets. Clones were sequenced by immunoSEQ multiplex PCR, and TCRdb holds only the in-frame ones, with some missing. The repertoire holds 1.4 million or so clones, with less than 99% as singletons. This receptor was obtained from a man in his thirties or forties in good health. The specimen sequenced was naive CD4+ T cells sorted from blood. The subset denotes: CD45RA+ positively selected. The V gene is TRBV11-2, the J gene TRBJ1-4; no clear D gene. The CDR3 sequence is CASSSRAGAGTNEKLFF. The DNA for the CDR3 is TGTGCCAGCAGCTCGCGAGCCGGTGCTGGGACTAATGAAAAACTGTTTTTT.